Presented here are 5 T cell receptor beta chains from one specimen sequenced in a study of regulatory T cells in long-lasting Graves disease. Stated time point: newly diagnosed GD, antithyroid drugs for less than 3 months. PBMCs were the source of the RNA used for TCR sequencing. Library construction for TCR beta used iRepertoire HTBI primers and Arm-PCR of CDR3 regions. TCRdb re-called the multiplex PCR reads with MiXCR, one entry per CDR3 protein. This sample carries under 700,000 distinct CDR3 sequences, roughly 16% of them seen once, and the ten largest clones take just under 25%. Separately, the same data were catalogued under a study of T cells in Graves' hyperthyroidism and ophthalmopathy.

Here the sequenced sample was peripheral blood mononuclear cells (PBMCs), taken at new diagnosis, from a patient treated with antithyroid drugs. Every receptor here comes from a woman aged 35-65 years with Graves disease.

On this clonotype: A junction boundary mismatches the germline segment, possibly from a read error. The chain links TRBV7-9 to TRBJ2-7; D remains unclear. The germline CDR1 and CDR2 sequences are SEHNR and FQNEAQ (reference sequence). This CDR3 comprises 12 residues. The CDR3 loop is CASSLRQVEQHF. DNA for the CDR3: TGTGCCAGCAGCTTAAGACAAGTCGAGCAGCACTTC.

This chain uses TRBV20-1 with TRBJ2-3; 10 bases agree with TRBD2. Germline V lookup: CDR1 DFQATT, CDR2 SNEGSKA (reference sequence). The V and J ends lost 2 bases and 2 bases, in that order; junction bases with no gene match: 4. The CDR3 consists of 15 residues. CDR3 in amino acids: CSARITSGDTDTQYF. The CDR3 bases are TGCAGTGCTAGAATTACTAGCGGGGACACAGATACGCAGTATTTT.

The sample holds a few counts of this clonotype. This chain connects TRBV10-3 to TRBJ1-4, with 9 bases aligning to TRBD1. The germline CDR1 and CDR2 sequences are ENHRY and SYGVKD. J lost 2 bases, V lost 4 bases, and 5 bases had no gene match. This CDR3 contains 16 residues. The CDR3 reads CAISAVQGATNEKLFF. DNA for the CDR3: TGTGCCATCAGTGCGGTACAGGGGGCTACTAATGAAAAACTGTTTTTT.

The table lists this clonotype with many counts. The chain couples TRBV5-1 to TRBJ2-3; 8 bases align to TRBD2. The CDR3 contains 15 residues. V trimming: 4 bases; J trimming: 8 bases; junction bases outside the gene matches: 12. Germline V gene data show CDR1 as SGHRS and CDR2 as YFSETQ. CDR3 loop: CASSLGGAGAATQYF. CDR3 nucleotide sequence: TGCGCCAGCAGCCTCGGGGGGGCCGGGGCAGCTACGCAGTATTTT.

The table lists this clonotype with many counts. The chain joins TRBV6-5 to TRBJ1-4, with D possibly being TRBD1 (6 bases). Trimming pared 2 bases from V and 5 bases from J, leaving 21 bases between. The CDR3 consists of 18 residues. From germline, CDR1 is MNHEY and CDR2 SVGAGI. CDR3 residues: CASSYPRGSWGLNEKLFF. DNA of the CDR3: TGTGCCAGCAGTTACCCGCGGGGATCTTGGGGGCTAAATGAAAAACTGTTTTTT.